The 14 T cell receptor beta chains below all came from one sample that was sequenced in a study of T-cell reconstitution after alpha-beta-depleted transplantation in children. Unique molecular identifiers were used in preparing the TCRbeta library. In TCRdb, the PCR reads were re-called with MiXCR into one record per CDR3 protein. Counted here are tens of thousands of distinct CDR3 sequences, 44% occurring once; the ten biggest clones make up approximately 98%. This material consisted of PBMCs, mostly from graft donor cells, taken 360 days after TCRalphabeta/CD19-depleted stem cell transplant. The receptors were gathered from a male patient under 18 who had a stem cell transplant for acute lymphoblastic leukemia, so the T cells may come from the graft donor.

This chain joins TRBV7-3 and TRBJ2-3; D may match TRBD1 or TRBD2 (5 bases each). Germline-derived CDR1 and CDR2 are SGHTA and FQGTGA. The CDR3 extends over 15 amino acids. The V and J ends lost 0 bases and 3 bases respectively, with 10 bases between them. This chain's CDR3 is CASSLTRDVTDTQYF. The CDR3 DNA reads TGTGCCAGCAGCTTAACTAGGGACGTAACAGATACGCAGTATTTT.

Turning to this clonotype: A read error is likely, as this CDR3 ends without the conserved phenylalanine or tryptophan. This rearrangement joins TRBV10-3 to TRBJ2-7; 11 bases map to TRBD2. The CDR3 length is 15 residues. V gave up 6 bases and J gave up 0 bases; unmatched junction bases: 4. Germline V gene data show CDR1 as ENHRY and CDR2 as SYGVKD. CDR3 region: CAIRETSGTSYEQYL. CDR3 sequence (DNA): TGTGCCATCAGAGAGACTAGCGGGACCTCCTACGAGCAGTACTTA.

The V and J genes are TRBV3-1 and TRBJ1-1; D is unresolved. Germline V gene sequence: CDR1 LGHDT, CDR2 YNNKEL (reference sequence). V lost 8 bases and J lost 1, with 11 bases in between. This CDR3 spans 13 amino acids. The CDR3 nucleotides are TGTGCCAGCGGTCGAAAGGGGAACACTGAAGCTTTCTTT. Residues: CASGRKGNTEAFF.

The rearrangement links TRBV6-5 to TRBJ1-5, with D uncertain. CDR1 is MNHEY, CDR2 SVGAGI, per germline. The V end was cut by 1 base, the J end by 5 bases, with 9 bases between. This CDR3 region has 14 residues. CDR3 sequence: CASSYFGPDQPQHF. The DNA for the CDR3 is TGTGCCAGCAGTTACTTTGGTCCCGATCAGCCCCAGCATTTT.

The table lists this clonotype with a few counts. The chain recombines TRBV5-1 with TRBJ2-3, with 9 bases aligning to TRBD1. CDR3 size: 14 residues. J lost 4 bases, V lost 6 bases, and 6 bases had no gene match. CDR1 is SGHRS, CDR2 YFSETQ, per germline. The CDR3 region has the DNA TGCGCCAGCATCCAGACAGGGGGATCAGATACGCAGTATTTT. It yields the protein CASIQTGGSDTQYF.

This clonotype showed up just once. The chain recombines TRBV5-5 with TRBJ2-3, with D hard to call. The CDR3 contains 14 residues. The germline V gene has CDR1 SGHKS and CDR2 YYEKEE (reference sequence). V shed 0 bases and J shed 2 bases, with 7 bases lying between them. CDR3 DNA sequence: TGTGCCAGCAGCTTGGTTCTCCACACAGATACGCAGTATTTT. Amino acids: CASSLVLHTDTQYF. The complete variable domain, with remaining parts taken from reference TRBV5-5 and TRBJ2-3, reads DAGVTQSPTHLIKTRGQQVTLRCSPISGHKSVSWYQQVLGQGPQFIFQYYEKEERGRGNFPDRFSARQFPNYSSELNVNALLLGDSALYLCASSLVLHTDTQYFGPGTRLTVL.

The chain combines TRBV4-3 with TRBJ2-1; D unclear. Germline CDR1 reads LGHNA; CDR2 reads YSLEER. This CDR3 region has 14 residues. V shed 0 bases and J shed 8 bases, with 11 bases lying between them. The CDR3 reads CASSQDPGRDEQFF. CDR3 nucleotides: TGCGCCAGCAGCCAAGATCCGGGTCGGGATGAGCAGTTCTTC.

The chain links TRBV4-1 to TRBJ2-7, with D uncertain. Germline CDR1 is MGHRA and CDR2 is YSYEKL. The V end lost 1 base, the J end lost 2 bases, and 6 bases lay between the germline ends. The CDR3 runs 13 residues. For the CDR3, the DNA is TGCGCCAGCAGCCAAGTTTCTGCCTACGAGCAGTACTTC. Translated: CASSQVSAYEQYF.

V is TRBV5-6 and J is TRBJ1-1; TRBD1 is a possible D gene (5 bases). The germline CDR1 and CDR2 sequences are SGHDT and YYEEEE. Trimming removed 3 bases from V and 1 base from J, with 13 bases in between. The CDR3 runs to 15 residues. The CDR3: CASSSVQAGNTEAFF. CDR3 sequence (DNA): TGTGCCAGCAGCTCAGTACAGGCAGGGAACACTGAAGCTTTCTTT.

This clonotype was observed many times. CDR3 in amino acids: CASSYEQYF. CDR3 in DNA: TGTGCCAGCAGTTACGAGCAGTACTTC. V and J are TRBV27 and TRBJ2-7; D call uncertain. V gave up 4 bases and J gave up 5 bases, with 0 bases separating them. In germline, CDR1 is MNHEY, CDR2 SMNVEV (reference sequence). CDR3 length equals 9 residues.

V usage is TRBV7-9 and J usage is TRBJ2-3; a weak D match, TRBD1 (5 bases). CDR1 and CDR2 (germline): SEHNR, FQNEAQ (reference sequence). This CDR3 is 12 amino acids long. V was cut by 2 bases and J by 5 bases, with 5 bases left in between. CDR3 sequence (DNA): TGTGCCAGCAGCTTACAGGGAGATACGCAGTATTTT. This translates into CASSLQGDTQYF.

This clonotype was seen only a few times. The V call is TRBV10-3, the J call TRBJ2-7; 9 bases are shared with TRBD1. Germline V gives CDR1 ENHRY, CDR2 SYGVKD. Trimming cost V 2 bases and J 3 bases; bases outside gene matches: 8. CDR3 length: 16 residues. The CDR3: CAISEVTGGNLYEQYF. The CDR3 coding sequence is TGTGCCATCAGTGAGGTGACAGGGGGGAACCTCTACGAGCAGTACTTC.

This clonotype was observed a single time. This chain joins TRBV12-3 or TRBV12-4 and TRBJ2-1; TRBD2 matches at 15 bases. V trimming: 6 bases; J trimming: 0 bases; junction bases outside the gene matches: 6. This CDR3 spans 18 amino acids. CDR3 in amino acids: CASSLRGLAGGSYNEQFF. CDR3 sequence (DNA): TGTGCCAGCAGCCTTAGGGGACTAGCGGGAGGCTCCTACAATGAGCAGTTCTTC.

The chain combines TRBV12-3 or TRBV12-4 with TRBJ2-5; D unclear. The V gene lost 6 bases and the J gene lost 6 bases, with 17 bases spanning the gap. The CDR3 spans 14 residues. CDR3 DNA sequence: TGTGCCAGCAGCCCTCAAACAATTCTTCAGACCCAGTACTTC. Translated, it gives CASSPQTILQTQYF.